This T cell receptor (beta chain) was obtained from a study of OX40 agonist ivuxolimab in advanced cancers. The CDR3 spans 14 residues. CDR1 and CDR2 (germline): KGHSH, LQKENI. The V gene lost 3 bases and the J gene lost 8 bases, with 16 bases spanning the gap. A few counts support this clone. Profiled with immunoSEQ multiplex PCR; TCRdb holds only in-frame clones, not every one. The sample includes about 83,000 clones, nearly 90% seen only once; the top ten take 0.6% to 0.9%. Patients who had autoimmune disease history or got systemic immunosuppression were left out. The chain combines TRBV18 with TRBJ1-2; D gene ambiguous. This clonotype originated in an adult with an advanced solid tumor such as melanoma, head and neck, liver or kidney cancer. The sample consisted of CD4+ or CD8+ T cells sorted from blood, taken in a trial of the OX40 agonist ivuxolimab. CDR3 amino acids: CASSPSESLRGYTF. The CDR3 DNA reads as TGTGCCAGCTCACCCAGCGAAAGCCTACGAGGCTACACCTTC.